A selection of T cell receptor beta chains follows, all from one sample in a study of blood T cells in healthy people across ages. From the 5' RACE reads, TCRdb called clonotypes with MiXCR, one entry per CDR3 protein. This table has 600,000 to 850,000 distinct CDR3 sequences, 20% to 25% appearing once. The sample was also reused in another study, on T cells of mothers and their children.

The specimen was blood. Receptors were obtained from a boy aged 5 to 17 in good health. The CDR3 runs from the conserved cysteine through the conserved F or W. D genes are given only for firm matches. Expanded clones are given a class, and other clones once, few, many or no size at all.

-	TRBJ2-1	TRBD2	TRBV7-2	CASSYGTSGYNNEQFF
-	TRBJ1-2	-	TRBV24-1	CATSDRGYGYTF
-	TRBJ1-1	TRBD1	TRBV6-5	CASRGTGGGEAFF
few	-	-	TRBV7-2	CASSLGGYPYEQYF
few	TRBJ2-1	-	TRBV15	CATSRVATSSYNEQFF
-	TRBJ2-7	-	TRBV7-6	CASTGEYPDYEQYF
-	TRBJ2-7	TRBD1	TRBV28	CASSGQTPYEQCF
few	TRBJ2-7	-	TRBV11-2	CASNFGGSSYEQYF
-	TRBJ2-5	-	TRBV5-1	CASSLSGGPHVQETQYF
-	TRBJ2-5	-	TRBV4-2	CASSQVSAGNRETQYF
-	TRBJ2-5	TRBD1	TRBV5-6	CASSLGQGTQETQYF
-	TRBJ1-5	TRBD1	TRBV7-2	CASSLEGQGARGQPQHF
few	TRBJ1-2	-	TRBV29-1	CSTAGHDEDYGYTF
-	TRBJ2-7	TRBD1	TRBV28	CASTLTGENYEQYF
-	TRBJ2-5	TRBD1	TRBV20-1	CSARGQRQETQYF
few	TRBJ2-7	TRBD2	TRBV29-1	CSVITSGLSYEQYF
many	TRBJ2-3	-	TRBV20-1	CSAREPGKRDTQYF
-	TRBJ2-3	-	TRBV11-2	CASSFGTGWDTDTQYF
many	-	-	TRBV27	CASSLSGDEQFF
-	TRBJ2-1	-	TRBV7-9	CASSLAVMASYNERFF
-	TRBJ2-5	-	TRBV7-2	CASSLAGGRPQETQYF
once	TRBJ2-5	TRBD2	TRBV7-2	CASSLDPGGPGETQHF
-	TRBJ1-4	-	TRBV5-1	CASSFYMGINEKLFF
-	TRBJ2-7	TRBD2	TRBV20-1	CSAPGTSGRNEQYF
few	TRBJ2-7	-	TRBV20-1	CSASSLSGHEQYF
many	TRBJ1-1	-	TRBV28	CASSPRGTEAFF
-	TRBJ1-1	-	TRBV6-2/TRBV6-3	CASSCRPVRVTEAFF